This TCR beta chain emerged from a study of Graves' ophthalmopathy and Graves' hyperthyroidism. Amplification from RNA transcripts yielded the TCR beta CDR3 regions. First-round RT-PCR employed HTBI primers, with a second-round multiplex PCR after it. TCRdb re-called the multiplex PCR reads through MiXCR, storing one row per CDR3 protein. The sample holds over a million distinct CDR3 sequences, 36% seen once. CDR3 length equals 15 residues. The ends were cut back, 6 bases at V and 7 bases at J, with 22 bases in the middle. CDR1 and CDR2 from the germline V gene are SGHAT and FQDESV (reference sequence).

The chain employs TRBV11-1 and TRBJ2-7; the D gene is possibly TRBD1 (7 bases). This sequence originates from an adult man with Graves' hyperthyroidism. The specimen was peripheral blood or thyroid tissue (not recorded which). CDR3 DNA sequence: TGTGCCAGCAGTTACGGGGGACAGTCGACGGGTGAGCAGTACTTC. Amino acids: CASSYGGQSTGEQYF. The full variable domain, rest sourced from reference TRBV11-1 and TRBJ2-7, is EAEVAQSPRYKITEKSQAVAFWCDPISGHATLYWYRQILGQGPELLVQFQDESVVDDSQLPKDRFSAERLKGVDSTLKIQPAELGDSAMYLCASSYGGQSTGEQYFGPGTRLTVT.